This T cell receptor beta chain was recorded in a study of cytomegalovirus exposure and HLA in healthy donors. As to this clone: Its antigen remains unidentified.

Study-wide results and limits: The listing of roughly 160 TCR beta chains classed them as cytomegalovirus-associated.

Per germline, CDR1 SGHRS and CDR2 YFSETQ. Trimming took 5 bases from V and 0 from J; bases not matched to a gene: 7. The CDR3 has 15 residues. At sampling all donors were nominally healthy, likely with unrecorded immune exposures. The PCR contained 60 Vbeta and 13 Jbeta primers. Generated by immunoSEQ multiplex PCR, the TCRdb table keeps only in-frame clones and is missing some. The sample carries approximately 140,000 clones, nearly 80% recorded once. The chain employs TRBV5-1 and TRBJ1-2; 7 positions match TRBD1. Material: PBMCs. This clonotype originated in a male donor in good health and CMV-seronegative. The CDR3 DNA is TGCGCCAGCAGGGAACAGGGGCAACCTAACTATGGCTACACCTTC. It codes for CASREQGQPNYGYTF.